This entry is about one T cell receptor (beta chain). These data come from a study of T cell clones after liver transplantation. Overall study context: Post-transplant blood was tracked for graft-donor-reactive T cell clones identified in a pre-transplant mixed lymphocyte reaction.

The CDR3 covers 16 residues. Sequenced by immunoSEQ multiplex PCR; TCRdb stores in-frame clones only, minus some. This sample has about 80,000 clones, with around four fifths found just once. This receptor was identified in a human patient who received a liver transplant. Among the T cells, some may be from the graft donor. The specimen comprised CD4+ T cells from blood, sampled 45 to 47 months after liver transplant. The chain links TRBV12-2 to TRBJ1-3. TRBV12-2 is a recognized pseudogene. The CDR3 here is CASRPRVRGPGNTIYF. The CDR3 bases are TGTGCAAGTCGCCCCAGGGTCCGAGGGCCTGGAAACACCATATATTTT.